One sample yielded the 14 T cell receptor beta chains listed below, sequenced in a study of T-cell memory formation after mild COVID-19. A single record per CDR3 protein comes from TCRdb applying MiXCR to the 5' RACE reads. The sample comprises 35,000 to 55,000 distinct CDR3 sequences, roughly 9.8% of which are singletons, and about an eighth rests with the top ten. Sequencing used PBMCs or a T cell subset sorted from them (not recorded which). The receptor set was obtained from an adult woman who had mild COVID-19 (a few samples of this study predate the infection). Cell type and time point are not known.

This clonotype was seen ten or more times. V gene TRBV19 combines with J gene TRBJ2-1; 8 nucleotides line up with TRBD1. From germline, CDR1 is LNHDA and CDR2 SQIVND (reference sequence). The CDR3 runs 14 residues. Unmatched junction bases numbered 9, after V lost 11 bases and J lost 3 bases. The CDR3 coding sequence is TGTGCCGCTGCCGGGACAGGTGACTACAATGAGCAGTTCTTC. Translating gives CAAAGTGDYNEQFF.

This clonotype has just a few counts. The J gene is TRBJ1-1, the V gene TRBV6-2 or TRBV6-3; 7 positions agree with TRBD1. Unmatched junction bases numbered 5, after V lost 7 bases and J lost 3 bases. The CDR3 contains 13 residues. Germline V gene sequence: CDR1 MNHEY, CDR2 SVGEGT. The CDR3 region is CASNGQAYTEAFF. Written as DNA, the CDR3 is TGTGCCAGCAACGGACAGGCATACACTGAAGCTTTCTTT.

In its sample, this clonotype was seen a few times. The rearrangement joins TRBV5-5 to TRBJ2-3; D is tentatively TRBD1 or TRBD2 (5 bases each). Germline V gene data show CDR1 as SGHKS and CDR2 as YYEKEE (reference sequence). The CDR3 covers 16 residues. V was shortened by 0 bases and J by 2 bases, with 13 bases between the two germline ends. CDR3 region: CASSLGGRPLTDTQYF. The CDR3 nucleotides read TGTGCCAGCAGCTTGGGGGGACGGCCACTCACAGATACGCAGTATTTT.

This clonotype showed up just a few times. This chain connects TRBV30 to TRBJ2-1, with 7 positions matching TRBD1. V was pared by 0 bases and J by 7 bases, with 9 bases of the junction left unmatched. Germline assignment: CDR1 GTSNPN and CDR2 SVGIG (reference sequence). The CDR3 length is 15 residues. The CDR3 here is CAWSVVGTAVNEQFF. Written as DNA, the CDR3 is TGTGCCTGGAGTGTGGTGGGGACAGCCGTTAATGAGCAGTTCTTC.

The chain has TRBV11-2 and TRBJ1-2; no firm D call. This CDR3 has 13 amino acids. Germline CDR1 and CDR2: SGHAT and FQNNGV. The V and J ends lost 3 bases and 0 bases respectively, with 5 bases between them. DNA for the CDR3: TGTGCCAGCAGCTTTCAAACTAACTATGGCTACACCTTC. Protein product: CASSFQTNYGYTF.

The sample holds many counts of this clonotype. V gene TRBV6-5 combines with J gene TRBJ2-1; TRBD1 agrees at 12 bases. Per germline, CDR1 MNHEY and CDR2 SVGAGI. Trimming removed 0 bases from V and 9 bases from J; junction bases left unmatched: 3. This CDR3 spans 15 amino acids. CDR3 sequence reads: CASSYSGTGGSEQFF. The CDR3 DNA sequence: TGTGCCAGCAGTTACTCCGGGACAGGGGGCAGTGAGCAGTTCTTC.

This clonotype was observed a handful of times. The chain joins TRBV11-2 to TRBJ2-2; D may be TRBD1 (6 bases). Trimming pared 3 bases from V and 1 base from J, leaving 9 bases between. CDR3 length equals 15 residues. CDR1 is SGHAT, CDR2 FQNNGV, per germline. CDR3 nucleotides: TGTGCCAGCAGCTTGAGGGGACAGAACACCGGGGAGCTGTTTTTT. Its translation is CASSLRGQNTGELFF.

This sequence joins TRBV6-1 and TRBJ2-2, with 7 bases matching TRBD2. The CDR3 has 15 amino acids. Germline loops: CDR1 MNHNS, CDR2 SASEGT. The junction had 12 bases not matched to a gene; V was cut back by 4 bases and J by 10 bases. The CDR3 spells CASSVASGVSEELFF. In nucleotides, the CDR3 is TGTGCCAGCAGTGTAGCAAGCGGGGTCTCCGAGGAGCTGTTTTTT.

This clonotype turned up a few times. V and J are TRBV18 and TRBJ2-1, with TRBD2 matching 13 bases. The germline gives CDR1 KGHSH, CDR2 LQKENI. Germline trimming cut 3 bases from V and 4 bases from J; bases unmatched to any gene: 3. The CDR3 covers 16 residues. The DNA for the CDR3 is TGTGCCAGCTCACCTGGGACTAGCGGGGCATACAATGAGCAGTTCTTC. Protein sequence: CASSPGTSGAYNEQFF.

This clonotype turned up a few times. The gene calls are TRBV4-1 and TRBJ2-1, with D maybe TRBD2 (5 bases). This CDR3 has 12 amino acids. V was clipped by 1 base and J by 11 bases, with 9 bases between them. CDR1 MGHRA and CDR2 YSYEKL come from the germline V gene. The CDR3 nucleotides read TGCGCCAGCAGCCAAGGAGTCGGGAAGCAGTTCTTC. Amino acids: CASSQGVGKQFF.

The chain employs TRBV20-1 and TRBJ2-3; 12 bases agree with TRBD2. Germline values: CDR1 DFQATT, CDR2 SNEGSKA (reference sequence). The CDR3 has 19 residues. Unmatched junction bases numbered 10, after V lost 0 bases and J lost 0 bases. CDR3 sequence reads: CSARDVLELAGGSTDTQYF. The CDR3 coding sequence is TGCAGTGCTAGAGATGTTTTGGAACTAGCGGGAGGAAGCACAGATACGCAGTATTTT.

This clonotype has a handful of counts. V gene TRBV9 combines with J gene TRBJ2-1; TRBD1 matches at 9 bases. The CDR3 covers 14 residues. Germline CDR1 is SGDLS and CDR2 is YYNGEE. V trimming: 4 bases; J trimming: 6 bases; junction bases outside the gene matches: 5. The CDR3 sequence: CASSPRTGANEQFF. The CDR3 DNA is TGTGCCAGCAGCCCAAGGACAGGGGCCAATGAGCAGTTCTTC.

This clonotype was recorded many times. The chain joins TRBV7-8 to TRBJ2-2; 9 bases are shared with TRBD2. Germline V gene data show CDR1 as SGHVS and CDR2 as FQNEAQ. This CDR3 is 15 amino acids long. J gave up 7 bases and V 10 bases, and 13 bases lay outside the gene matches. The CDR3 reads CANMPGTSFVGELFF. As DNA, the CDR3 is TGTGCCAACATGCCCGGGACTAGCTTCGTCGGGGAGCTGTTTTTT. The full variable domain, with the rest looked up from reference TRBV7-8 and TRBJ2-2, is GAGVSQSPRYKVAKRGQDVALRCDPISGHVSLFWYQQALGQGPEFLTYFQNEAQLDKSGLPSDRFFAERPEGSVSTLKIQRTQQEDSAVYLCANMPGTSFVGELFFGEGSRLTVL.

The rearrangement joins TRBV7-6 to TRBJ1-5; the match to TRBD1 covers 7 bases. Per the germline V gene, CDR1 is SGHVS and CDR2 is FNYEAQ. The junction had 3 bases not matched to a gene; V was cut back by 2 bases and J by 2 bases. This CDR3 is 15 amino acids long. CDR3 nucleotides: TGTGCCAGCAGCTTATCCGGGACAGGCAATCAGCCCCAGCATTTT. The encoded protein is CASSLSGTGNQPQHF.